A single T cell receptor beta chain is shown here with its context. The sample originates from a study of blood T cell repertoires in COVID-19. The overall study: From T cells, B-cell-depleted T cells, or PBMCs came the material, which was cDNA or gDNA.

The data were produced by immunoSEQ multiplex PCR, yet TCRdb's version contains in-frame clones alone and is incomplete. Of approximately 400,000 clones in the sample, roughly four fifths were seen once. Participant-given clinical history determined each cohort assignment. The CDR3 loop spans 21 amino acids. Germline lookup yields CDR1 LGHDT and CDR2 YNNKEL (reference sequence). The ends lost 0 bases at V and 3 bases at J; junction bases unmatched: 17. The clonotype comes from a woman between 50 and 59 years old who had recovered from COVID-19. Material: PBMCs or T cells enriched from blood (not recorded which). The chain combines TRBV3-1 (or the pseudogene TRBV3-2) with TRBJ2-2; 9 bases are shared with TRBD2. Written as DNA, the CDR3 is TGTGCCAGCAGCCAAGATAGGCCCCTCCGTCGGAAGCGGGGGGACACCGGGGAGCTGTTTTTT. Translated: CASSQDRPLRRKRGDTGELFF.